The rows below give T cell receptor beta chains drawn from one sample of a study of beta chain features in type 1 diabetes. The data were produced by immunoSEQ multiplex PCR, yet TCRdb's version contains in-frame clones alone and is incomplete. This sample has about 710,000 clones, with more than 12% found just once. The source material was naive CD4+ T cells from blood. Receptor source: a man aged 18-30 years with type 1 diabetes. The CDR3 runs from the conserved cysteine through the conserved F or W. Fields, in order: clone size, D gene, V gene, J gene, CDR3 DNA, CDR3 protein. D genes are given only for firm matches. Some rows mark clone size as missing; the rest say once, few, many or name a class of expanded clone.

few	NA	TRBV28	TRBJ1-3	TGTGCCAGCAGTCCGGGACTTAATAGAGACACCATATATTTT	CASSPGLNRDTIYF
once	TRBD1	TRBV5-1	TRBJ2-5	TGCGCCAGCAGTTTAGGACAGGGGGAAGAGACCCAGTACTTC	CASSLGQGEETQYF
NA	TRBD2	TRBV15	TRBJ2-7	TGTGCCACCAGCCTTAAAGGGCTAGCGGGAGTCGAGCAGTACTTC	CATSLKGLAGVEQYF
NA	NA	TRBV7-9	TRBJ2-1	TGTGCCAGCAGCTCAGGCAATGAGCAGTTCTTC	CASSSGNEQFF
NA	TRBD2	TRBV4-1	TRBJ2-7	TGCGCCAGCAGCCAAGTCGACCGGACTAGCTACGAGCAGTACTTC	CASSQVDRTSYEQYF
NA	TRBD2	TRBV7-2	TRBJ2-5	TGTGCCAGCAGCCGGGTAGCGGGGAGCTATCAAGAGACCCAGTACTTC	CASSRVAGSYQETQYF
NA	NA	TRBV30	TRBJ2-5	TGTGCCTGGAGCAAATGGGGAGAGACCCAGTACTTC	CAWSKWGETQYF
NA	NA	TRBV6-6	TRBJ2-1	TGTGCCAGCAGTTATGGCCATGAGCAGTTCTTC	CASSYGHEQFF
NA	NA	TRBV7-2	TRBJ2-7	TGTGCCAGCAGCTCCTCCAAATACGAGCAGTACTTC	CASSSSKYEQYF
NA	NA	TRBV9	TRBJ2-5	TGTGCCAGCACCAGGGGGGCTAGTGTGCAGGAGACCCAGTACTTC	CASTRGASVQETQYF
few	NA	TRBV11-2	TRBJ2-1	TGTGCCAGCAGCTTAGGCCATGAGCAGTTCTTC	CASSLGHEQFF
few	NA	TRBV30	TRBJ1-3	TGTGCCTGGAGTGTACGAACGGGTGGAAACACCATATATTTT	CAWSVRTGGNTIYF
NA	TRBD2	TRBV7-7	TRBJ2-1	TGTGCTAGCAGCCGCGGGCTAGCGGGGGGCTTGGATGAGCAGTTCTTC	CASSRGLAGGLDEQFF
NA	TRBD2	TRBV11-2	TRBJ2-1	TGTGCCAGCACAAAGCGGGAGTACAATGAGCAGTTCTTC	CASTKREYNEQFF
few	NA	TRBV4-2	TRBJ2-2	TGTGCCAGCAGCCGGCCGGGGGCGAACACCGGGGAGCTGTTTTTT	CASSRPGANTGELFF
NA	NA	TRBV5-1	TRBJ1-2	TGCGCCAGCAGCTTGGTAGGGAATCATGGCTACACCTTC	CASSLVGNHGYTF
NA	TRBD2	TRBV18	TRBJ2-7	TGTGCCAGCTCACACCGGGACGTGGGACTAGCGGGGGCCCTTAAGACCTACGAGCAGTACTTC	CASSHRDVGLAGALKTYEQYF
NA	TRBD1	TRBV6-1	TRBJ2-7	TGTGCCAGCAGTGCTCGCCTGGGACAGGGGGCCTACGAGCAGTACTTC	CASSARLGQGAYEQYF
few	TRBD1	TRBV18	TRBJ1-1	TGTGCCAGCTCACCCGGACAGGGGGCTCGCACTGAAGCTTTCTTT	CASSPGQGARTEAFF